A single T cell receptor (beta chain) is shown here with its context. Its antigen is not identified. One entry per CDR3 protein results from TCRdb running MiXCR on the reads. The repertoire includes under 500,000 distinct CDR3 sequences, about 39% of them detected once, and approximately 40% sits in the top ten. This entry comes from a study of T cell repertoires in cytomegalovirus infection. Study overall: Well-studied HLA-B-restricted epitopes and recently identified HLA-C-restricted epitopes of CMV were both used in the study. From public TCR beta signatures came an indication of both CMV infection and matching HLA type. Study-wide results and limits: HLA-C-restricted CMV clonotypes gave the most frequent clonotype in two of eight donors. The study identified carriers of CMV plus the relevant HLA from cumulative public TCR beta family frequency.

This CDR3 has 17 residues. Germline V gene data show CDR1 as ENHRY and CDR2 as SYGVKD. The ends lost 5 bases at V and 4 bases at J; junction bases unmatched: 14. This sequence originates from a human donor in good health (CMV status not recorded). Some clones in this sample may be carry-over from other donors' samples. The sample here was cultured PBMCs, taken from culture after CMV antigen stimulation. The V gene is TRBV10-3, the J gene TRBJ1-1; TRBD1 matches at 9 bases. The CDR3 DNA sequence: TGTGCCATCAGTAAAAATTCGTGGGGACAGGGAGGCACTGAAGCTTTCTTT. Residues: CAISKNSWGQGGTEAFF.